These 9 T cell receptor beta chains were all obtained from the same sample, sequenced in a study of CD8 T cells in Susac syndrome. Reverse transcription of roughly 0.5 to 1 ug RNA used random hexamers. Each CDR3 protein gets one entry after TCRdb re-called the immunoSEQ multiplex PCR reads with MiXCR. The sample carries about 85,000 distinct CDR3 sequences, approximately 95% recorded once. Material: CD8+ T cells from PBMCs. Receptor source: a human donor with Susac syndrome.

The genes are TRBV12-3 or TRBV12-4 and TRBJ2-5, with TRBD1 matching over 11 bases. The CDR3 runs to 16 residues. The V and J ends lost 5 bases and 5 bases, in that order; junction bases with no gene match: 10. In DNA form, the CDR3 reads TGTGCCAGCAGTCCCGGGACAGGGGGACAGGTGGAGACCCAGTACTTC. This codes for CASSPGTGGQVETQYF.

V usage is TRBV15 and J usage is TRBJ2-7; 11 nucleotides align to TRBD1. Germline trimming cut 5 bases from V and 1 base from J; bases unmatched to any gene: 4. Germline CDR1 and CDR2: LNHNV and YYDKDF (reference sequence). The CDR3 contains 15 residues. The DNA for the CDR3 is TGTGCCACCAGCGGGGGACAGGGGGATTCCTACGAGCAGTACTTC. As protein: CATSGGQGDSYEQYF.

CDR3 in amino acids: CASSLAVGGYEQYF. The CDR3, as DNA: TGTGCCAGCAGCTTGGCCGTGGGGGGTTACGAGCAGTACTTC. The chain uses TRBV5-6 and TRBJ2-7; D perhaps matches TRBD2 (6 bases). The germline gives CDR1 SGHDT, CDR2 YYEEEE. Deletions cut 0 bases from V and 4 bases from J, with 11 bases between. The CDR3 runs to 14 residues.

The chain is built from TRBV28 and TRBJ1-2, with a possible D match to TRBD1 (5 bases). The CDR3 length is 18 residues. V lost 5 bases to trimming and J lost 0 bases, with 22 bases between them. Germline values: CDR1 MDHEN, CDR2 SYDVKM. CDR3 loop: CASSPLGTPSGANYGYTF. CDR3 bases: TGTGCCAGCAGTCCCCTCGGGACCCCCTCCGGGGCTAACTATGGCTACACCTTC.

The chain links TRBV15 to TRBJ2-1; D assignment may be TRBD1 or TRBD2 (5 bases each). The V end lost 1 base, the J end lost 5 bases, and 15 bases lay between the germline ends. CDR3 size: 16 residues. The germline gives CDR1 LNHNV, CDR2 YYDKDF (reference sequence). The CDR3 sequence is CATSRVGPSRNNEQFF. Written as DNA, the CDR3 is TGTGCCACCAGCAGAGTGGGACCAAGTCGTAACAATGAGCAGTTCTTC. The full variable domain, in which reference TRBV15 and TRBJ2-1 provide the parts outside the CDR3, is DAMVIQNPRYQVTQFGKPVTLSCSQTLNHNVMYWYQQKSSQAPKLLFHYYDKDFNNEADTPDNFQSRRPNTSFCFLDIRSPGLGDTAMYLCATSRVGPSRNNEQFFGPGTRLTVL.

This chain links TRBV30 with TRBJ1-4; D unresolved. The V end was cut by 3 bases, the J end by 2 bases, with 16 bases between. Germline CDR1 is GTSNPN and CDR2 is SVGIG (reference sequence). The CDR3 totals 16 residues. The CDR3 nucleotides read TGTGCCTGGAGCACCGGTATAACTGGGACTAATGAAAAACTGTTTTTT. Translation: CAWSTGITGTNEKLFF.

This chain uses TRBV4-1 with TRBJ1-2; D remains ambiguous. V was pared by 1 base and J by 2 bases, with 11 bases between. CDR1 and CDR2 (germline): MGHRA, YSYEKL. This CDR3 spans 15 amino acids. The DNA of the CDR3 is TGCGCCAGCAGCCAAGGATTCGGACTCAACTATGGCTACACCTTC. It specifies CASSQGFGLNYGYTF.

This chain links TRBV21-1 with TRBJ2-1. TRBV21-1 corresponds to a pseudogene. CDR3 length: 14 residues. The CDR3 sequence is CASSDQGMDNEQFF. The CDR3 nucleotides are TGTGCCAGCAGCGACCAAGGGATGGACAATGAGCAGTTCTTC.

V is TRBV20-1 and J is TRBJ2-5; 8 bases agree with TRBD2. The ends lost 4 bases at V and 1 base at J; junction bases unmatched: 5. Germline assignment: CDR1 DFQATT and CDR2 SNEGSKA (reference sequence). This CDR3 region has 14 residues. Written as DNA, the CDR3 is TGCAGTGCTAAGAGCGGGAGTATCCAAGAGACCCAGTACTTC. Translation: CSAKSGSIQETQYF.